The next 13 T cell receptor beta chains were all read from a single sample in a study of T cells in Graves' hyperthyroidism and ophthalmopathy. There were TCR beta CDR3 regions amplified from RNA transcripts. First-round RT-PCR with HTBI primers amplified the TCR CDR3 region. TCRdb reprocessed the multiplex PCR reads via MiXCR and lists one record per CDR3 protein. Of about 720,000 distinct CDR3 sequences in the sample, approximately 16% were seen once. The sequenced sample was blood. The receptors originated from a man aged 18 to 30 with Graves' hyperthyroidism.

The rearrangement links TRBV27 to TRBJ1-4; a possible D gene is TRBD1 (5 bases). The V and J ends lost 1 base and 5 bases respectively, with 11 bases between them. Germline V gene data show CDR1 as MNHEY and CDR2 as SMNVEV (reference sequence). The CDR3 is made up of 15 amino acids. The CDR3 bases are TGTGCCAGCAGTTTATTAGGGGCGCGGAATGAAAAACTGTTTTTT. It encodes CASSLLGARNEKLFF.

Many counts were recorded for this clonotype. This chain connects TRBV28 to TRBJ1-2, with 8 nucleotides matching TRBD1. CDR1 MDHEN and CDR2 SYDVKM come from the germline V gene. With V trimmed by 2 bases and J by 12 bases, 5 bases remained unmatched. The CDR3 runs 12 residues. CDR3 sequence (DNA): TGTGCCAGCAGTTTAAGGACAGGGTACGACACCTTC. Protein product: CASSLRTGYDTF.

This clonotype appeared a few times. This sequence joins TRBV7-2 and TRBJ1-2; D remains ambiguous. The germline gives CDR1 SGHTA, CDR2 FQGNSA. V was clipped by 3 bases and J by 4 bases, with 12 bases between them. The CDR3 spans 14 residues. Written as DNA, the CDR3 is TGTGCCAGCAGCTTCTCCGAACCCGGCTATGGCTACACCTTC. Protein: CASSFSEPGYGYTF.

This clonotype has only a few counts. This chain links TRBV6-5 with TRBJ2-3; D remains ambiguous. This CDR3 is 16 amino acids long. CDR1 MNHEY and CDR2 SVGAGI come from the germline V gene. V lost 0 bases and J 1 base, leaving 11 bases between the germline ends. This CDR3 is CASSYSRPTGTDTQYF. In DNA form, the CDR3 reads TGTGCCAGCAGTTACTCGCGGCCTACAGGCACAGATACGCAGTATTTT.

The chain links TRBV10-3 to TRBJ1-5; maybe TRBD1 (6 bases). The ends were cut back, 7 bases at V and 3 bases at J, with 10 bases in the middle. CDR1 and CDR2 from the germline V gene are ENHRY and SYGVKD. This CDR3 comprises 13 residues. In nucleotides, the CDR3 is TGTGCCATCAACGGACAGATCAATCAGCCCCAGCATTTT. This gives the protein CAINGQINQPQHF.

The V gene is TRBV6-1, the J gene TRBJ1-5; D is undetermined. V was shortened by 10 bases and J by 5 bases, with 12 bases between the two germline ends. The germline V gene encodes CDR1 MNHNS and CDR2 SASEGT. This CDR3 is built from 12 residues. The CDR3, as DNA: TGTGCCACCACCAAAGGTCATCAGCCCCAGCATTTT. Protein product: CATTKGHQPQHF.

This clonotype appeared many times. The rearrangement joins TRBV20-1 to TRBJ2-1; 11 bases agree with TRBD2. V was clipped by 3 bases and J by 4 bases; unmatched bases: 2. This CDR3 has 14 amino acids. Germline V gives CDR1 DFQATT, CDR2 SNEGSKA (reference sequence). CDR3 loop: CSASPSGRYNEQFF. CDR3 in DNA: TGCAGTGCTAGTCCTAGCGGGAGGTACAATGAGCAGTTCTTC.

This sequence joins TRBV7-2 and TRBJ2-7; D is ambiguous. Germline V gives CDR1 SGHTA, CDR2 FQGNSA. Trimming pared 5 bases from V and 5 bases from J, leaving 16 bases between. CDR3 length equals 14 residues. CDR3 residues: CASSLMGISHEQYF. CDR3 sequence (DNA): TGTGCCAGCAGCCTTATGGGGATTAGCCACGAGCAGTACTTC.

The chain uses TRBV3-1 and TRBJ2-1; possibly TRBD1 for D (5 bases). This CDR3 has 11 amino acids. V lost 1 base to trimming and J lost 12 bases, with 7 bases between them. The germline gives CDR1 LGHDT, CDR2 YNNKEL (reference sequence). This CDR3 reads CASSQGRGQFF. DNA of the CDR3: TGTGCCAGCAGCCAAGGTAGGGGGCAGTTCTTC.

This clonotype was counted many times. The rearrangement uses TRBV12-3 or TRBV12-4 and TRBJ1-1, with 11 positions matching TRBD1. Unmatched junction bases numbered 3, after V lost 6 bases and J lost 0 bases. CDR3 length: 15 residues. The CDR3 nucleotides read TGTGCCAGCAGCCGGACAGGGGGCCTGAACACTGAAGCTTTCTTT. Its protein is CASSRTGGLNTEAFF.

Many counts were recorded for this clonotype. Here the CDR3 reads CASSQRQGGEKLFF. The DNA of the CDR3 is TGTGCCAGCAGCCAAAGGCAGGGGGGTGAAAAACTGTTTTTT. The chain carries TRBV3-1 and TRBJ1-4, with 7 bases lining up with TRBD1. Germline CDR1 LGHDT, CDR2 YNNKEL (reference sequence). The V segment lost 2 bases and the J segment 7 bases; nucleotides outside the gene matches: 4. The length of the CDR3 is 14 residues.

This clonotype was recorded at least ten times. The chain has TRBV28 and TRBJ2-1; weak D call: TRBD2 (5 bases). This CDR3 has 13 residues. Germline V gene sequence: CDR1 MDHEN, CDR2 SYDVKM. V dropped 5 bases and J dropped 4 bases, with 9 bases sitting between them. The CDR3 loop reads CASSNSAYNEQFF. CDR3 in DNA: TGTGCCAGCAGTAATAGCGCGTACAATGAGCAGTTCTTC.

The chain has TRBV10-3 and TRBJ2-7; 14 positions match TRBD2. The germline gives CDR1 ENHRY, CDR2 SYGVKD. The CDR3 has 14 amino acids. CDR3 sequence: CVTQGLAGEGEQYF. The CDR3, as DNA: TGTGTCACCCAGGGACTAGCGGGAGAGGGAGAGCAGTACTTC.